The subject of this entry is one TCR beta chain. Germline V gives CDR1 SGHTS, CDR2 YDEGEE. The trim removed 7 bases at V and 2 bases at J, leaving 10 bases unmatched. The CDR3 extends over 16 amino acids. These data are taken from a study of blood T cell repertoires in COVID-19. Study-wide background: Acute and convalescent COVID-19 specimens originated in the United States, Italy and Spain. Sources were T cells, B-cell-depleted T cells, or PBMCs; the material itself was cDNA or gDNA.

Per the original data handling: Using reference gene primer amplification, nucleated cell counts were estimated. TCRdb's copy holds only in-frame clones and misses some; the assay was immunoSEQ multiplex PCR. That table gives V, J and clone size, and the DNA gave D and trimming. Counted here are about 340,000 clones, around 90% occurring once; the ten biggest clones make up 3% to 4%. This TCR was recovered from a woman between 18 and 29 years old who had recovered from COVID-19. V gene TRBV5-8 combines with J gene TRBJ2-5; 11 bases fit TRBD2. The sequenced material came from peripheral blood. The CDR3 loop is CASGAGTSGIQETQYF. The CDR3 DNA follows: TGTGCCAGCGGGGCCGGGACTAGCGGTATACAAGAGACCCAGTACTTC.